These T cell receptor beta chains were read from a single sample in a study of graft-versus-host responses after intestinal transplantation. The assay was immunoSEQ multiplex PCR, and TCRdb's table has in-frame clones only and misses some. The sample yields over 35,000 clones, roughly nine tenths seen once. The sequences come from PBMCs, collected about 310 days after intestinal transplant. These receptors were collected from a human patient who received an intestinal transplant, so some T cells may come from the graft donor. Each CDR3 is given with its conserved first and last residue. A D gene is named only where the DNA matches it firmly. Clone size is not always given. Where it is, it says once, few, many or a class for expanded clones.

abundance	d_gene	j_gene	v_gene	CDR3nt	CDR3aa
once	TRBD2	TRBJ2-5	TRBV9	TGTGCCAGCAGCGTAGATCTGCGGGGGGCAAAGGGAGAGACCCAGTACTTC	CASSVDLRGAKGETQYF
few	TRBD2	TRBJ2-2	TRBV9	TGTGCCAGCAGCGTAGACGGGGGGACCCGGGAGCTGTTTTTT	CASSVDGGTRELFF
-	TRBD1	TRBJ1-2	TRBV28	TGTGCCAGCAGTTCGACAGGGGGTGGCTACACCTTC	CASSSTGGGYTF
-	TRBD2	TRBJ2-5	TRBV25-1	TGTGCCAGCAGTGAATATCAGCTAGCGGGGAGGGAGACCCAGTACTTC	CASSEYQLAGRETQYF
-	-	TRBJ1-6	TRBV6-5	TGTGCCAGCAGCTCAGACAGGCCTAGGGATTCACCCCTCCACTTT	CASSSDRPRDSPLHF
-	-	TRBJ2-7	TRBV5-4	TGTGCCAGCAGCTTGGGTGGCCAATCCTACGAGCAGTACTTC	CASSLGGQSYEQYF
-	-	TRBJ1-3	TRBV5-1	TGCGCCAGCAGCTTGGTCGGTAGCGGAAACACCATATATTTT	CASSLVGSGNTIYF
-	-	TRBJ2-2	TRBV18	TGTGCCAGCTCACCAGGTACCGGGGAGCTGTTTTTT	CASSPGTGELFF
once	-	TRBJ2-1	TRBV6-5	TGTGCCAGCAGTTCCCCGGATGGCAGGGCCTACAATGAGCAGTTCTTC	CASSSPDGRAYNEQFF
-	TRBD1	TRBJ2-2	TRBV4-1	TGCGCCAGCAGCCACCCAGGGTCATGGGACAGGTTGTCTACCGGGGAGCTGTTTTTT	CASSHPGSWDRLSTGELFF
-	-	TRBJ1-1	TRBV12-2	TGTGCAAGTCGCCAAGGATCAAAAAAGGCGTACACTGAAGCTTTCTTT	CASRQGSKKAYTEAFF
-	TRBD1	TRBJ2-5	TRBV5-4	TGTGCCAGCAGTCCTGGACAGGTGGGGTGGGGAGAGACCCAGTACTTC	CASSPGQVGWGETQYF
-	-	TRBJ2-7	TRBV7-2	TGTGCCAGCAGCCCCCTAGGTGCGACAGAGCAGTACTTC	CASSPLGATEQYF
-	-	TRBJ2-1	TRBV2	TGTGCCAGCGGTCTCGGAGGCGACAATGAGCAGTTCTTC	CASGLGGDNEQFF
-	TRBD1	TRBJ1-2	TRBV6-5	TGTGCCAGCAGTTCAACAGGGGGCGACTATGGCTACACCTTC	CASSSTGGDYGYTF
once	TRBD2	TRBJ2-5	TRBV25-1	TGTGCCAGCAGTGAACGACTAGCGGGGCAAGAGACCCAGTACTTC	CASSERLAGQETQYF
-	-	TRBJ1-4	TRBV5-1	TGCGCCAGCAGCTTGGTAGGCAGCTCAACTAATGAAAAACTGTTTTTT	CASSLVGSSTNEKLFF
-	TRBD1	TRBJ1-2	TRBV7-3	TGTGCCAGCAGCTTAACTGGACAGGGGATAGGAGGCTACACCTTC	CASSLTGQGIGGYTF
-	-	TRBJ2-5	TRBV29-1	TGCAGCGTTAAGGGTCACCAAGAGACCCAGTACTTC	CSVKGHQETQYF
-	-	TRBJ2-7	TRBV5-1	TGCGCCAGCAGCTTGGAGGCCAGCTCCTACGAGCAGTACTTC	CASSLEASSYEQYF
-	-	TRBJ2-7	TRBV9	TGTGCCAGCAGCGTGGGACCTACGAGCACCGAGGGGCAGTACTTC	CASSVGPTSTEGQYF
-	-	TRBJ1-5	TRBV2	TGTGCCAGCAGTGTAGGCCTCAATCAGCCCCAGCATTTT	CASSVGLNQPQHF
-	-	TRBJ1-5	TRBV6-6	TGTGCCAGCAGCCCGGCGGGTCAGCCCCAGCATTTT	CASSPAGQPQHF
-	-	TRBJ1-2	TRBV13	TGTGCCAGCAGCTCACGGACTGTCGGCTACTATGGCTACACCTTC	CASSSRTVGYYGYTF
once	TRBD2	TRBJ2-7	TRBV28	TGTGCCAGCAGACGTAAAGCGGGAGAATCCTACGAGCAGTACTTC	CASRRKAGESYEQYF
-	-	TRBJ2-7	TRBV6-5	TGTGCCAGCGGACGGTCTAGCTCCTACGAGCAGTACTTC	CASGRSSSYEQYF
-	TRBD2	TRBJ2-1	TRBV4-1	TGCGCCAGCAGCCAGTACGGACTAGCGGGAGTGTTCAACAATGAGCAGTTCTTC	CASSQYGLAGVFNNEQFF
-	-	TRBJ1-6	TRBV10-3	TGTGCCATCAGTGCCTCGACAGGAAATAATTCACCCCTCCACTTT	CAISASTGNNSPLHF
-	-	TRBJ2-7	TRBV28	TGTGCCAGCAGTTTGAGGTTGCAGGAGCAGTACTTC	CASSLRLQEQYF
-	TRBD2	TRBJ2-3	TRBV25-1	TGTGCCAGCAGTGTATTAGCGGGAGGGCTCACAGATACGCAGTATTTT	CASSVLAGGLTDTQYF
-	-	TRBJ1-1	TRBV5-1	TGCGCCAGCAGCTTGGGGGGACGGTTCGAAGCTTTCTTT	CASSLGGRFEAFF
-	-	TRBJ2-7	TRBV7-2	TGTGCCAGCAGCTTGTACGTTGGAGAGCAGTACTTC	CASSLYVGEQYF
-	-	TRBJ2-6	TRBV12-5	TGTGCTAGTGGTATAGGGCCCTCTGGGGCCAACGTCCTGACTTTC	CASGIGPSGANVLTF
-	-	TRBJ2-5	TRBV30	TGTGCCTGGAGTGTACTCGTGGATTACCAAGAGACCCAGTACTTC	CAWSVLVDYQETQYF
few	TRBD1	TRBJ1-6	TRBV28	TGTGCCAGCAGTTCCCCGGGACAGGGGGGGAAAAGGTCACCCCTCCACTTT	CASSSPGQGGKRSPLHF
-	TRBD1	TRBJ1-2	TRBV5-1	TGCGCCAGCAGCCAATTGACAGGGGGCGACTATGGCTACACCTTC	CASSQLTGGDYGYTF
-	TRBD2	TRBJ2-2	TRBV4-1	TGCGCCAGCAGCCAACCGGGACTAGCGGGAGGACTTAACACCGGGGAGCTGTTTTTT	CASSQPGLAGGLNTGELFF
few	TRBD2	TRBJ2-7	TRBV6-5	TGTGCCAGCAGTTACTCGAGTAGCGGGAACTACGAGCAGTACTTC	CASSYSSSGNYEQYF
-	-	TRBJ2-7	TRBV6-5	TGTGCCAGCAGTTACGACGGCCCCCCCTACGAGCAGTACTTC	CASSYDGPPYEQYF
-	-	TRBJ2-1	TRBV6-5	TGTGCCAGCAGGTCCGCCCGGGGAAATTACAATGAGCAGTTCTTC	CASRSARGNYNEQFF
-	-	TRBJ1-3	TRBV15	TGTGCCACCAGCAGAGATCTTGGCCGGAGTGGAAACACCATATATTTT	CATSRDLGRSGNTIYF
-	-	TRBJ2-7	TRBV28	TGTGCCAGCAGCGTGACAGGAACCTACGAGCAGTACTTC	CASSVTGTYEQYF
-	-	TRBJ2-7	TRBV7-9	TGTGCCAGCAGCTTAGCCTTGGTTGGACAGACCTACGAGCAGTACTTC	CASSLALVGQTYEQYF
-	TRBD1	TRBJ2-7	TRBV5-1	TGCGCCAGCAGCTGGGGACAGTCCTACGAGCAGTACTTC	CASSWGQSYEQYF
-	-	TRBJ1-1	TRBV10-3	TGTGCCATCAGAAGCCGGAACACTGAAGCTTTCTTT	CAIRSRNTEAFF
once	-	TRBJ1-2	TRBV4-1	TGCGCCAGCAGCCCCGCGAGCCTCAGGGACGCTAACTATGGCTACACCTTC	CASSPASLRDANYGYTF
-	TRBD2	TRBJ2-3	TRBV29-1	TGCAGCGTTGTATCACGGGGGGGGACAGATACGCAGTATTTT	CSVVSRGGTDTQYF
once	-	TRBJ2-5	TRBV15	TGTGCCACCAGCAGAGATAACCAGAAAGAGACCCAGTACTTC	CATSRDNQKETQYF
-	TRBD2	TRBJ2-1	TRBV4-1	TGCGCCAGCAGCCAACAGACCGCTAGCGGGAGGTCCCATGAGCAGTTCTTC	CASSQQTASGRSHEQFF
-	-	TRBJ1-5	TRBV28	TGTGCCAGCAGTTTTCCGGGGAGCAGCAATCAGCCCCAGCATTTT	CASSFPGSSNQPQHF
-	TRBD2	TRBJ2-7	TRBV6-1	TGTGCCAGCACCTCTAGCGGGGTAAACGAGCAGTACTTC	CASTSSGVNEQYF
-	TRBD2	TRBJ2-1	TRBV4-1	TGCGCCAGCAGCCAACCTAGCGGGGCCAACTACAATGAGCAGTTCTTC	CASSQPSGANYNEQFF
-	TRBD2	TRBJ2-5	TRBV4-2	TGTGCCAGCAGCCAGAGAGCGGGGGGGGAGGAGACCCAGTACTTC	CASSQRAGGEETQYF
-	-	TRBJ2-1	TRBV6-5	TGTGCCAGCACGGGCGGATACAATGAGCAGTTCTTC	CASTGGYNEQFF
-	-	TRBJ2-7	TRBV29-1	TGCAGCGTCCAACAGGGATCATCCTACGAGCAGTACTTC	CSVQQGSSYEQYF
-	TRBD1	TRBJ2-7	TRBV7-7	TGTGCCAGCAGCTCCGGGACAGGGCTCTACGAGCAGTACTTC	CASSSGTGLYEQYF
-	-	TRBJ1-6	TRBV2	TGTGCCAGCAGTCGAGGGGGTAATTCACCCCTCCACTTT	CASSRGGNSPLHF
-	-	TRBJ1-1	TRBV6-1	TGTGCCAGCAGTGAAATTGGGGGTAGTACTGAAGCTTTCTTT	CASSEIGGSTEAFF